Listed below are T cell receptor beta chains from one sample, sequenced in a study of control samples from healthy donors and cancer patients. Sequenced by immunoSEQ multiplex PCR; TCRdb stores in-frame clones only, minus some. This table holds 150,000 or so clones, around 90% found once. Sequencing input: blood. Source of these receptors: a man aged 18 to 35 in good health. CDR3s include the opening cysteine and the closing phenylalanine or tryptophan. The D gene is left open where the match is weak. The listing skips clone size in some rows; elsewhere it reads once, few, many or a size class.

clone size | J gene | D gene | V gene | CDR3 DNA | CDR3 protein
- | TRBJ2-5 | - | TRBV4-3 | TGCGCCAGCAGCCAAGATCCCGGCCCGCGAGAGACCCAGTACTTC | CASSQDPGPRETQYF
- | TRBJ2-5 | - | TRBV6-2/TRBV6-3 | TGTGCCAGCAGTCAAGGGCCCTCCCAGCCGAAGACCCAGTACTTC | CASSQGPSQPKTQYF
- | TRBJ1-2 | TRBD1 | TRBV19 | TGTGCCAGTAGTGACCTTTTCGACAGGGCCAACTATGGCTACACCTTC | CASSDLFDRANYGYTF
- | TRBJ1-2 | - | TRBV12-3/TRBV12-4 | TGTGCCAGCAGTTTAGCGGGGCGCTGGGGCTACACCTTC | CASSLAGRWGYTF
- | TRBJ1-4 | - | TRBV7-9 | TGTGCCAGCAGCTTAAGTGGGCCAACTAATGAAAAACTGTTTTTT | CASSLSGPTNEKLFF
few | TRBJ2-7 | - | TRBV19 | TGTGCCAGTAGTATTCGAAGGAATGACGAGCAGTACTTC | CASSIRRNDEQYF
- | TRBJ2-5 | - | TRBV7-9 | TGTGCCAGCAGCTTACTCGATTTGGGCGGGGAGACCCAGTACTTC | CASSLLDLGGETQYF
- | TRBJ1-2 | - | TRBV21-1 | TGTGCCAGCAGCAAAGCCGACAGGGCCGAGGACTATGGCTACACCTTC | CASSKADRAEDYGYTF
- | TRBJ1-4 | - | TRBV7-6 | TGTGCCAGCAGCTTAGTGTCTGGGGATGAAAAACTGTTTTTT | CASSLVSGDEKLFF
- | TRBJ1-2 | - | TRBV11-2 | TGTGCCAGCAGCTTAACAGGGTGGGATTGGAGCTACACCTTC | CASSLTGWDWSYTF
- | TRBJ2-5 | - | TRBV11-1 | TGTGCCAGCAGCTTAGGCAACCAGCAAGAGACCCAGTACTTC | CASSLGNQQETQYF
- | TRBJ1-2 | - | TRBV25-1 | TGTGCCAGCAGTGATCCCGGACAGATCTATGGCTACACCTTC | CASSDPGQIYGYTF
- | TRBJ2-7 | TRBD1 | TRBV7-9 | TGTGCCAGCAGCCACCGGGACAGGGGAACCTACGAGCAGTACTTC | CASSHRDRGTYEQYF
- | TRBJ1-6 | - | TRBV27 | TGTGCCAGCAGTTTCAGGCAGTATAATTCACCCCTCCACTTT | CASSFRQYNSPLHF
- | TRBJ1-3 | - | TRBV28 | TGTGCCAGCAGTCCCCCTACCGGAAACACCATATATTTT | CASSPPTGNTIYF
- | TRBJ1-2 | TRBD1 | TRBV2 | TGTGCCAGCAGTGCAGGACAGGGGACTCTTTATGGCTACACCTTC | CASSAGQGTLYGYTF
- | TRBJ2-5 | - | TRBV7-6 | TGTGCCAGCAGCTTAACAGATGGCCTAGCTACAGAGACCCAGTACTTC | CASSLTDGLATETQYF
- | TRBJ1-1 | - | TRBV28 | TGTGCCAGCAGCCCGCCCAAGGGTCGGGCCGAAGCTTTCTTT | CASSPPKGRAEAFF
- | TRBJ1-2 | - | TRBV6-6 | TGTGCCAGCAGTCTAACCGAAGGGATCTATGGCTACACCTTC | CASSLTEGIYGYTF
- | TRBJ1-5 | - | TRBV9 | TGTGCCAGCAGCCTCCGGGACACCGCGGATCAGCCCCAGCATTTT | CASSLRDTADQPQHF
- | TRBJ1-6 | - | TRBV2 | TGTGCCAGCAGATTCCGGGACCGACTCTCGGGAGATAATTCACCCCTCCACTTT | CASRFRDRLSGDNSPLHF
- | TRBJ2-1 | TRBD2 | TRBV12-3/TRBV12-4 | TGTGCCAGCAGTGGAGGGCTAGCGGGGGAGCAGTTCTTC | CASSGGLAGEQFF
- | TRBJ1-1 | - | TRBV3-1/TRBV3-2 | TGTGCCAGCAGCCGAGGATACACGAACACTGAAGCTTTCTTT | CASSRGYTNTEAFF
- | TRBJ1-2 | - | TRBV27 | TGTGCCAGCAGACCAGACCGGGGTACTAACTATGGCTACACCTTC | CASRPDRGTNYGYTF
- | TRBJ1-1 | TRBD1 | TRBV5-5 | TGTGCCAGCAGCACCGGACAGGCAAACACTGAAGCTTTCTTT | CASSTGQANTEAFF
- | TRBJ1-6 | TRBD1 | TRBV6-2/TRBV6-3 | TGTGCCAGCAGTCCCGGACAGGGCTATTCACCCCTCCACTTT | CASSPGQGYSPLHF
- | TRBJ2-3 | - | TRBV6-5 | TGTGCCAGCAGTTACTCGGCCAGGGTTGACACAGATACGCAGTATTTT | CASSYSARVDTDTQYF
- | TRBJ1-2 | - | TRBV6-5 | TGTGCCAGCAGTTACTCCGGACCGACGGATGGCTACACCTTC | CASSYSGPTDGYTF
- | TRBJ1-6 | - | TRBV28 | TGTGCCAGCAGACCGTGGAGGGCGCCCGCGTACTATAATTCACCCCTCCACTTT | CASRPWRAPAYYNSPLHF
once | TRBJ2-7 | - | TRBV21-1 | TGTGCCAGCAGCAAAGGGGGGCTGTACGAGCAGTACTTC | CASSKGGLYEQYF
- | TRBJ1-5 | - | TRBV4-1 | TGCGCCAGCAGCCACCTGGCCTGGCAGGGGAGCAATCAGCCCCAGCATTTT | CASSHLAWQGSNQPQHF
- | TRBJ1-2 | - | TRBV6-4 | TGTGCCAGCAGGCCCCCCCCGGGACACCATAACTATGGCTACACCTTC | CASRPPPGHHNYGYTF
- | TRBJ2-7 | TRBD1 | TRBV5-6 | TGTGCCAGCAGCCCGACCCCGGGACAGGGGTACGAGCAGTACTTC | CASSPTPGQGYEQYF
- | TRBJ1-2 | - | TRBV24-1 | TGTGCCACCAGTACCGGACAGTTAAACTATGGCTACACCTTC | CATSTGQLNYGYTF
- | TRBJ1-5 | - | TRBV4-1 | TGCGCCAGCAGCCAGGAGGGGAGGCAGGTCAATCAGCCCCAGCATTTT | CASSQEGRQVNQPQHF
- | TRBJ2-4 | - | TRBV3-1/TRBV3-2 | TGTGCCAGCAGCCAAGAGGGACGTGCAGGGGAGGACATTCAGTACTTC | CASSQEGRAGEDIQYF
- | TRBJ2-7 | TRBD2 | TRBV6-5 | TGTGCCAGCAGGCCTAGCGGGAGCTACGAGCAGTACTTC | CASRPSGSYEQYF
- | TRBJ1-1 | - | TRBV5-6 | TGTGCCAGCAGCTTGGATTGGGGTGGGAACACTGAAGCTTTCTTT | CASSLDWGGNTEAFF
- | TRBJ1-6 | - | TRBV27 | TGTGCCAGCAGTCTCGACACGTTTCGTTCACCCCTCCACTTT | CASSLDTFRSPLHF
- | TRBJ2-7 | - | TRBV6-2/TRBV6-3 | TGTGCCAGCAGCCCACGCCTTGGGGGGTTGAGCGAGCAGTACTTC | CASSPRLGGLSEQYF
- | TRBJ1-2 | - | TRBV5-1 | TGCGCCAGCAGCTTGGCGTCGGAACCCTATGGCTACACCTTC | CASSLASEPYGYTF
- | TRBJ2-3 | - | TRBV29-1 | TGCAGCGTTGCCACAGATACGCAGTATTTT | CSVATDTQYF
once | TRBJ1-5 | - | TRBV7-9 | TGTGCCAGCAGACAGGGATCTGGTCAGCCCCAGCATTTT | CASRQGSGQPQHF
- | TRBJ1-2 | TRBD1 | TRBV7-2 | TGTGCCAGCAGTTTTTCAGGACAGGGTGGTGGCTACACCTTC | CASSFSGQGGGYTF